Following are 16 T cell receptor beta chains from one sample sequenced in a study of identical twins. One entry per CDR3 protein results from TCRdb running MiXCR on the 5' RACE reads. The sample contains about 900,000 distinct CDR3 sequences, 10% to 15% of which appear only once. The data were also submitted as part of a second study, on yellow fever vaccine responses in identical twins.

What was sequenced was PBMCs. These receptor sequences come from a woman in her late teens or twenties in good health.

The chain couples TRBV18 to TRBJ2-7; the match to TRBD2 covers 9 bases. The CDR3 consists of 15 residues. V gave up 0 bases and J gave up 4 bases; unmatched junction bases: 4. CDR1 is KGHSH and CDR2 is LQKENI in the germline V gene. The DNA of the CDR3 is TGTGCCAGCTCACCACCCGGCCTAGCGGGATACGAGCAGTACTTC. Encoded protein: CASSPPGLAGYEQYF.

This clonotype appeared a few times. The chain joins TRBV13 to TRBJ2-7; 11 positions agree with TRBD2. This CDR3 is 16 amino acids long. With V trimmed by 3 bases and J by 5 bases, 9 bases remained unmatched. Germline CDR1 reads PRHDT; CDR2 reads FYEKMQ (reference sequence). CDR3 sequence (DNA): TGTGCCAGCAGCTTCTCCACTAGCGGGAGAAGAAACGAGCAGTACTTC. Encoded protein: CASSFSTSGRRNEQYF.

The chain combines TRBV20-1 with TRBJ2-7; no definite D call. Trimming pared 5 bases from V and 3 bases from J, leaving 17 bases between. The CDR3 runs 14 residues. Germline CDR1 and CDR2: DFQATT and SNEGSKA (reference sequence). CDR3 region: CSADRPGGDYEQYV. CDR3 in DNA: TGCAGTGCTGATCGCCCCGGTGGGGACTACGAGCAGTACGTC.

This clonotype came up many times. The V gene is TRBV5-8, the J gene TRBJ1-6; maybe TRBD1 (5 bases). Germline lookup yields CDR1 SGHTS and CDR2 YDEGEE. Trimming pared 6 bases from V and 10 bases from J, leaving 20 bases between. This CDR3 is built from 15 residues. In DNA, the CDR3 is TGTGCCAGCAACCCCTGGGGGGGGATTTCATCACCCCTCCACTTT. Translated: CASNPWGGISSPLHF.

The CDR3 sequence: CASSRLTGTFSYEQYF. CDR3 DNA sequence: TGTGCCAGCAGCCGACTCACAGGGACCTTCTCCTACGAGCAGTACTTC. This chain uses TRBV13 with TRBJ2-7, with D perhaps TRBD1 (6 bases). The CDR3 loop spans 16 amino acids. Germline V gene lookup returns CDR1 PRHDT and CDR2 FYEKMQ (reference sequence). V was trimmed by 5 bases and J by 0 bases, leaving 17 bases between them.

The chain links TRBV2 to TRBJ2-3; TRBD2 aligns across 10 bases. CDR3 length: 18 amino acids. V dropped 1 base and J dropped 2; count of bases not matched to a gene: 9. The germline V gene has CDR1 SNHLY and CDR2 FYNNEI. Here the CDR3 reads CASSEEGSGGFSTDTQYF. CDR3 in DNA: TGTGCCAGCAGTGAAGAAGGTAGCGGGGGGTTCTCCACAGATACGCAGTATTTT.

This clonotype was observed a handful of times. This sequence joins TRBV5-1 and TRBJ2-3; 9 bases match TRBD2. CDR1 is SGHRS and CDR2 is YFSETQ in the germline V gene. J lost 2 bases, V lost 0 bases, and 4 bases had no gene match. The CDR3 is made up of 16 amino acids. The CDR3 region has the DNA TGCGCCAGCAGCTTGGGACTAGCGGAGAACACAGATACGCAGTATTTT. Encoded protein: CASSLGLAENTDTQYF.

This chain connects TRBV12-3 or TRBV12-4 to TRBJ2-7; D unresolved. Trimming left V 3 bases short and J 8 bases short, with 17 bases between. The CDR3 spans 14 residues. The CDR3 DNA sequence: TGTGCCAGCAGTTTCTCGGCTAGTGGACCCAAGCAGTACTTC. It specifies CASSFSASGPKQYF.

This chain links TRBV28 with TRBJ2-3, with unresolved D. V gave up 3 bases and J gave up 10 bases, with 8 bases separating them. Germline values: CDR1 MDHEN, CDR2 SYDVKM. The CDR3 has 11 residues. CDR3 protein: CASSFANAQYF. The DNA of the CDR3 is TGTGCCAGCAGTTTCGCGAATGCGCAGTATTTT.

The CDR3 here is CASSPRAQTQYF. The CDR3 nucleotides read TGTGCCAGCAGCCCCAGGGCGCAGACCCAGTACTTC. The genes are TRBV11-2 and TRBJ2-5; tentative D call: TRBD1 (5 bases). This CDR3 spans 12 amino acids. CDR1 is SGHAT and CDR2 is FQNNGV in the germline V gene. Trimming shortened V by 5 bases and J by 6 bases, and 10 bases separated the two germline ends. Drawing the rest from reference TRBV11-2 and TRBJ2-5, the complete variable domain is EAGVAQSPRYKIIEKRQSVAFWCNPISGHATLYWYQQILGQGPKLLIQFQNNGVVDDSQLPKDRFSAERLKGVDSTLKIQPAKLEDSAVYLCASSPRAQTQYFGPGTRLLVL.

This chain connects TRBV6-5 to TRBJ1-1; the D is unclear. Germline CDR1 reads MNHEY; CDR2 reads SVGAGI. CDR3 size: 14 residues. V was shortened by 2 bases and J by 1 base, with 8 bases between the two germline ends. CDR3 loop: CASSYGQKNTEAFF. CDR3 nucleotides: TGTGCCAGCAGTTACGGGCAGAAGAACACTGAAGCTTTCTTT.

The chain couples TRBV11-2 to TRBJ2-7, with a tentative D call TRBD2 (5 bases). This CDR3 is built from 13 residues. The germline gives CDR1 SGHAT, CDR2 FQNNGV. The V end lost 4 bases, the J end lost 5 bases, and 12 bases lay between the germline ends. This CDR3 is CASSSGVGDEQYF. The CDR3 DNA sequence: TGTGCCAGCAGCTCGGGCGTGGGAGACGAGCAGTACTTC.

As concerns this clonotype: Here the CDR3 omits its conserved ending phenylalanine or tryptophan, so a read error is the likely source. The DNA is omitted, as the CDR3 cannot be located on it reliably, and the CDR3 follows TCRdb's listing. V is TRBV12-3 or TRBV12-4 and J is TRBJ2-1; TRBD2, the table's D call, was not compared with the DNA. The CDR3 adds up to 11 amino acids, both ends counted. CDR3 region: CASSLGGLQES.

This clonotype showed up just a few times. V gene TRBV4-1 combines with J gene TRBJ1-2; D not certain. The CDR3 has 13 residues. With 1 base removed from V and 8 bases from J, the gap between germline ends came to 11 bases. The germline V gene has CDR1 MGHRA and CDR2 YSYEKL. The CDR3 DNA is TGCGCCAGCAGCCAAGTCAAAGGGAACGGCTACACCTTC. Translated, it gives CASSQVKGNGYTF.

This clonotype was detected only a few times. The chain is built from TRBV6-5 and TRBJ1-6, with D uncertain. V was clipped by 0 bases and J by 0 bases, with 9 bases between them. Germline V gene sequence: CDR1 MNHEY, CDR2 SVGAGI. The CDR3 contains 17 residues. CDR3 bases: TGTGCCAGCAGTTACTCACACACGAGCTCCTATAATTCACCCCTCCACTTT. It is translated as CASSYSHTSSYNSPLHF.

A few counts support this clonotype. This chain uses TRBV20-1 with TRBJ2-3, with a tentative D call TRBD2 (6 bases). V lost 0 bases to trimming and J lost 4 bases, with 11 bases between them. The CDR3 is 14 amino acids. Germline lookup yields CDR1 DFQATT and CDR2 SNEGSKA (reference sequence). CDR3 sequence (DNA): TGCAGTGCTAGAGATCCTCGACTAGCAGATACGCAGTATTTT. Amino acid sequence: CSARDPRLADTQYF.